The 3 T cell receptor beta chains in this list originate from one sample, sequenced in a study of blood T cell repertoires in COVID-19 (dated by TCRdb to about 2020). Library preparation used the immunoSEQ multiplex PCR assay. TCRdb re-hosts the immuneACCESS table, in-frame sequences only. Its copies lack some clones; in the studies checked, an unresolved V gene accounts for under half of them, and the cause for the rest is not known. This sample comprises fewer than 250,000 clones, just under 85% of them detected only once. The biggest ten clones account for approximately 5.1% of the sample. The sequencing input was peripheral blood. All receptors derive from a woman in her 70s with active or convalescent COVID-19.

The chain recombines TRBV18 with TRBJ2-1, with TRBD2 matching 10 bases. The V and J ends lost 6 bases and 7 bases, in that order; junction bases with no gene match: 9. The CDR3 length is 15 residues. Germline V lookup: CDR1 KGHSH, CDR2 LQKENI. The CDR3 nucleotides read TGTGCCAGCTCTCAAACTAGCGGGAAGGTGAATGAGCAGTTCTTC. Its protein product is CASSQTSGKVNEQFF.

The chain links TRBV19 to TRBJ2-3, with 14 bases matching TRBD2. J was trimmed by 6 bases and V by 7 bases; bases with no gene match: 6. This CDR3 region has 15 residues. Looked up from germline, CDR1 is LNHDA and CDR2 is SQIVND (reference sequence). CDR3 sequence reads: CASTAGLAGADTQYF. The CDR3 nucleotides are TGTGCCAGTACCGCGGGACTAGCGGGAGCGGATACGCAGTATTTT.

The V call is TRBV13, the J call TRBJ2-6, with a tentative D call TRBD2 (5 bases). The CDR3 runs to 16 residues. The V end lost 8 bases, the J end lost 0 bases, and 14 bases lay between the germline ends. Germline loops: CDR1 PRHDT, CDR2 FYEKMQ (reference sequence). As DNA, the CDR3 is TGTGCCAGCGGACTCACCGTAGGCTCTGGGGCCAACGTCCTGACTTTC. Its protein product is CASGLTVGSGANVLTF.